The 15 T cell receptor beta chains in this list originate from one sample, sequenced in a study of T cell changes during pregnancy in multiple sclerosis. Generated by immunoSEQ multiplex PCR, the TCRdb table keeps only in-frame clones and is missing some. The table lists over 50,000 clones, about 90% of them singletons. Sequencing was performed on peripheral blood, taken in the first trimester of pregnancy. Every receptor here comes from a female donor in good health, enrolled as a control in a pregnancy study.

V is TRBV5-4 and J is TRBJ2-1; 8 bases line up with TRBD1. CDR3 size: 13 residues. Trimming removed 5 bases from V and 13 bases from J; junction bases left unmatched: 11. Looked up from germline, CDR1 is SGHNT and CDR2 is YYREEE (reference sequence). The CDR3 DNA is TGTGCCAGCAGAAAGCCCACAGGGGGAGGACAGTTCTTC. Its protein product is CASRKPTGGGQFF.

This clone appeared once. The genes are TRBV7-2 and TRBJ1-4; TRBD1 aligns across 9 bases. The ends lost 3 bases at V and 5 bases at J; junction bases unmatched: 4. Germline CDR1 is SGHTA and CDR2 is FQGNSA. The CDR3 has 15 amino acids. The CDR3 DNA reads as TGTGCCAGCAGCTTGGGGGGACAGGGAAATGAAAAACTGTTTTTT. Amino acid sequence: CASSLGGQGNEKLFF.

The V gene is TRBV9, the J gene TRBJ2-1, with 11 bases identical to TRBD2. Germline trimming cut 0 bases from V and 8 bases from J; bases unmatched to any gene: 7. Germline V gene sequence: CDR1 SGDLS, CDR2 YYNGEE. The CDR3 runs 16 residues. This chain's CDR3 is CASSVGRLAGGYEQFF. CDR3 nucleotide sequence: TGTGCCAGCAGCGTAGGGCGTCTAGCGGGGGGTTATGAGCAGTTCTTC.

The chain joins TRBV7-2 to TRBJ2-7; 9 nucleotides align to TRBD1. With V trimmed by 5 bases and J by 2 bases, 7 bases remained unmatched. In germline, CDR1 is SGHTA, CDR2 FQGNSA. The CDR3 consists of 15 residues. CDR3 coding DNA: TGTGCCAGCAGCGCACTGGGGACAGGGCCCTACGAGCAGTACTTC. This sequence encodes CASSALGTGPYEQYF.

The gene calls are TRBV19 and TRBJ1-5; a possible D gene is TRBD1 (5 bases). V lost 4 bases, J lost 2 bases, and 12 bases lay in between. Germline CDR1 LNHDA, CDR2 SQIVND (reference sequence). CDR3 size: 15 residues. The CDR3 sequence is CASSTYKQGNQPQHF. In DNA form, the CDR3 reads TGTGCCAGTAGTACCTACAAACAGGGCAATCAGCCCCAGCATTTT.

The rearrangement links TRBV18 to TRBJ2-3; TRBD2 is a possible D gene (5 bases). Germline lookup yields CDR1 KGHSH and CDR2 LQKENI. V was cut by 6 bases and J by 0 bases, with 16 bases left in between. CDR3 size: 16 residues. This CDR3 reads CASSPTARGSTDTQYF. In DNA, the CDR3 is TGTGCCAGCTCTCCCACAGCCAGAGGGAGCACAGATACGCAGTATTTT.

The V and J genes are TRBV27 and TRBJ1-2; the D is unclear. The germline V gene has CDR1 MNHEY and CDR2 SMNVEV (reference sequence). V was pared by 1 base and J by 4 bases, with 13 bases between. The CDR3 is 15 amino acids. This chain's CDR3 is CASSLWQDGGYGYTF. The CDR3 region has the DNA TGTGCCAGCAGTTTATGGCAGGATGGAGGCTATGGCTACACCTTC.

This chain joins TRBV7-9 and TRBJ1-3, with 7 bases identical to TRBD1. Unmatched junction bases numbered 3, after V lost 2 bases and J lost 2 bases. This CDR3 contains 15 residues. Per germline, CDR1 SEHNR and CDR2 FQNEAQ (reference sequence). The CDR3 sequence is CASSLQQGTGNTIYF. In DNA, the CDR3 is TGTGCCAGCAGCTTACAACAGGGGACTGGAAACACCATATATTTT.

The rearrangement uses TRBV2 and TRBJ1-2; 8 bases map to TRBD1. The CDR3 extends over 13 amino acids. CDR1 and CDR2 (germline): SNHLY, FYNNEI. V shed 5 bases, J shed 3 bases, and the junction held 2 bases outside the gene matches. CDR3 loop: CASSPTGDYGYTF. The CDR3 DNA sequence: TGTGCCAGCAGTCCGACAGGGGACTATGGCTACACCTTC.

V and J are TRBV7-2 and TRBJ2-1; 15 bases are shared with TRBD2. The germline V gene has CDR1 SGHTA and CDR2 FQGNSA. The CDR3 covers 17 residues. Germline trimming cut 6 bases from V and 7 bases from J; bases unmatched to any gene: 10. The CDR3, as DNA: TGTGCCAGCAGTTTAAGGACTAGCGGGGGGGCCTGGAATGAGCAGTTCTTC. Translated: CASSLRTSGGAWNEQFF. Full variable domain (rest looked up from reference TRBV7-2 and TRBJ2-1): GAGVSQSPSNKVTEKGKDVELRCDPISGHTALYWYRQSLGQGLEFLIYFQGNSAPDKSGLPSDRFSAERTGGSVSTLTIQRTQQEDSAVYLCASSLRTSGGAWNEQFFGPGTRLTVL.

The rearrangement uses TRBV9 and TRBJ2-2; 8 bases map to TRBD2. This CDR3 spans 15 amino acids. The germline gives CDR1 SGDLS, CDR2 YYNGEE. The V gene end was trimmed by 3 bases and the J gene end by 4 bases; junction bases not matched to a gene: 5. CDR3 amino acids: CASSAGGPVTGELFF. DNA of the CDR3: TGTGCCAGCAGCGCGGGGGGGCCTGTCACCGGGGAGCTGTTTTTT.

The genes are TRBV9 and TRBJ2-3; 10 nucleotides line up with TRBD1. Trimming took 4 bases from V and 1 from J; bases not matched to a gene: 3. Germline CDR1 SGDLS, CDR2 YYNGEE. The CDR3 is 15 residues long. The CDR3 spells CASSPGTGGTDTQYF. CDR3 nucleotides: TGTGCCAGCAGCCCAGGGACAGGGGGCACAGATACGCAGTATTTT. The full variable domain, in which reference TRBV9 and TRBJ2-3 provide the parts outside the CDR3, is DSGVTQTPKHLITATGQRVTLRCSPRSGDLSVYWYQQSLDQGLQFLIQYYNGEERAKGNILERFSAQQFPDLHSELNLSSLELGDSALYFCASSPGTGGTDTQYFGPGTRLTVL.

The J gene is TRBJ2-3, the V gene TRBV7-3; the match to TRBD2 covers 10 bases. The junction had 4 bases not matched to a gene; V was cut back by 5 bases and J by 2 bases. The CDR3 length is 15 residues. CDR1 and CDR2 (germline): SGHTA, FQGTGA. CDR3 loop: CASSQSGGATDTQYF. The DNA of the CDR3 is TGTGCCAGCAGCCAAAGCGGGGGGGCCACAGATACGCAGTATTTT.

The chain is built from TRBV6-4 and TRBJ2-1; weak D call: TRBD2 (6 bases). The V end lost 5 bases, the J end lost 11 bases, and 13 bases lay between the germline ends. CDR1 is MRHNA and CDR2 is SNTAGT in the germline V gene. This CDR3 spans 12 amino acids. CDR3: CASSQYGGKQFF. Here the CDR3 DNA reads TGTGCCAGCAGTCAGTATGGCGGGAAGCAGTTCTTC.

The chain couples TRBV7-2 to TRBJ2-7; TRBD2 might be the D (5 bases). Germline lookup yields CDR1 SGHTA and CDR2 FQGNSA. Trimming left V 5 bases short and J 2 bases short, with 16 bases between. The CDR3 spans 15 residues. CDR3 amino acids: CASSPEGTKPYEQYF. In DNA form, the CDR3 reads TGTGCCAGCAGCCCCGAGGGAACCAAACCCTACGAGCAGTACTTC.